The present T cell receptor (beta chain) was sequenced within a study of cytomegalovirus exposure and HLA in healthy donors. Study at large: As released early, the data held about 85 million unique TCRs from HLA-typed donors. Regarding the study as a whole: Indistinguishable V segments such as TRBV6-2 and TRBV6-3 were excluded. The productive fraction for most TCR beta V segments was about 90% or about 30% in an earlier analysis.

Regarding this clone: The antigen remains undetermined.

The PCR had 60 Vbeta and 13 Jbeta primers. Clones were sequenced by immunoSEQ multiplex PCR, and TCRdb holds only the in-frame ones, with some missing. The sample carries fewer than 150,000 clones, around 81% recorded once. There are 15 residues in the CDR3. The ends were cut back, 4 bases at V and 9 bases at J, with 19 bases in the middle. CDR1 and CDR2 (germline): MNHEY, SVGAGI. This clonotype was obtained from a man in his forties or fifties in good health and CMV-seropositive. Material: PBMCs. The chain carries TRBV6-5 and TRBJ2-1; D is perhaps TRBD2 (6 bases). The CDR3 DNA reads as TGTGCCAGCAGTTCCCCCCGGGACTCGAACGGTGAGCAGTTCTTC. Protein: CASSSPRDSNGEQFF.